This is a list of T cell receptor beta chains from one sample in a study of low-dose radiotherapy and immunotherapy resistance in tumors. One entry per CDR3 protein, called by TCRdb with MiXCR from the reads. The sample holds tens of thousands of distinct CDR3 sequences, 15% to 20% seen once. Sequencing was performed on PBMCs, taken before treatment. All receptors derive from a male donor with prostate cancer. CDR3s include the opening cysteine and the closing phenylalanine or tryptophan. D genes are given only for firm matches. The listing skips clone size in some rows; elsewhere it reads once, few, many or a size class.

J gene,clone size,V gene,D gene,CDR3 DNA,CDR3 protein
TRBJ2-3,many,TRBV7-2,TRBD2,TGTGCCAGCAGCCAACCCAATGCGGGGGGGCCTAATACGCAGTATTTT,CASSQPNAGGPNTQYF
TRBJ2-7,many,TRBV5-1,TRBD1,TGCGCCAGCAGGCTTCTCCGGGGACAGTCCTACGAGCAGTACTTC,CASRLLRGQSYEQYF
TRBJ2-7,many,TRBV19,TRBD1,TGTGCCAGTAGAACCACAGGGGTATTATCCGACGAGCAGTACTTC,CASRTTGVLSDEQYF
TRBJ2-3,many,TRBV20-1,TRBD2,TGCAGTGCTCCGGAGATGACTAGCGGGGACACAGATACGCAGTATTTT,CSAPEMTSGDTDTQYF
TRBJ1-5,-,TRBV5-3,-,TGTGCCAGCAGCCCTGACACGGTCGGGCAGCCCCAGCATTTT,CASSPDTVGQPQHF
TRBJ2-2,many,TRBV18,-,TGTGCCAGCTCACCACCGGGCCCCGGGCCGGCCGGGGAGCTGTTTTTT,CASSPPGPGPAGELFF
TRBJ1-1,many,TRBV20-1,-,TGCAGTGCTACACCTCCGGGGGGGAACACTGAAGCTTTCTTT,CSATPPGGNTEAFF
TRBJ2-4,many,TRBV15,-,TGTGCCACCAGCAGAGATTTCGGAAAGAAGTACTTC,CATSRDFGKKYF
TRBJ1-4,many,TRBV27,-,TGTGCCAGCAGTCAGGCCCGGGGAGAAAAACTGTTTTTT,CASSQARGEKLFF
TRBJ2-7,many,TRBV2,-,TGTGCCAGCACTGGGGACAACTACTACGAGCAGTACTTC,CASTGDNYYEQYF
TRBJ2-5,few,TRBV5-8,-,TGTGCCAGCAGCTTGGGGGATAGAGAGACCCAGTACTTC,CASSLGDRETQYF
TRBJ2-5,many,TRBV2,-,TGTGCCAGCAGTGTTGCGGGGAGCCAAGAGACCCAGTACTTC,CASSVAGSQETQYF
TRBJ2-7,many,TRBV20-1,TRBD1,TGCAGTGCTAAAATCCAGGGGGCCGGGTACGAGCAGTACTTC,CSAKIQGAGYEQYF